This T cell receptor (beta chain) stems from a study of T-cell reconstitution after alpha-beta-depleted transplantation in children (dated by TCRdb to the mid-2010s). The study in broad terms: Using TCR repertoire profiling, the study followed T-cell immune reconstitution in a quantitative way in children after TCRalphabeta/CD19-depleted allogeneic hematopoietic cell transplantation.

The full study reports these points: In some patients, high TCRbeta diversity at day 60 was attributed to recipient T cells and intrathymic progenitors that had survived conditioning. Over subsequent months, a decline in hyperexpanded clone frequencies was noted, and after one year, T-cell counts and TCRbeta diversity were mostly ascribed to newly produced T cells. Apparently early alphabetaT-cell count recovery about two months after transplant reportedly relied on only several hundred rapidly expanded clones derived from non-depleted graft cells.

This clonotype was seen a few times. Its antigen target is currently unknown. Base qualities are not at hand, and no much larger clone is one base apart. In the paper's terms, the treatment or condition label means: allogeneic hematopoietic cell transplantation with graft depleted of TCRalphabeta T cells and CD19 B cells. The children who served as transplant recipients had been given grafts of TCRalphabeta/CD19-depleted allogeneic hematopoietic cells. The library was prepared using PCR. For sequencing, an Illumina HiSeq 2500 was employed. To normalize quantification of the TCRbeta repertoire, the TCR libraries were built with molecular barcoding that relied on unique molecular identifiers. The public reads were reprocessed in TCRdb via fastp at Q25 and MiXCR, keeping in-frame beta chains. Each entry merges the rows of one CDR3 protein and shows their most common DNA and genes. The sample table contains 500,000 to 600,000 distinct CDR3 sequences; only one count was recorded for 25% to 30% of them. Of the sample, 30% to 45% is held by the ten largest clones.

The sample here was PBMCs, taken before TCRalphabeta/CD19-depleted stem cell transplant. This TCR was sampled from a boy in the first two years of life with Wiskott-Aldrich syndrome, due to receive a stem cell transplant.

The CDR3 amino acid sequence is: CASSLVLAGGKDEQYF. In nucleotides, the sequence is TGCGCCAGCAGCTTGGTACTAGCGGGAGGTAAAGACGAGCAGTACTTC. Recombination linked TRBV5-1 to TRBJ2-7; 12 bases in the junction line up with TRBD2. Including the terminal cysteine and phenylalanine, the CDR3 comprises 16 residues. The entry retains the CDR3 DNA only, 48 bases that are in frame from base 1. From a lookup of the germline V gene, CDR1 and CDR2 are SGHRS and YFSETQ. V loses 0 bases at its end and J loses 5 bases; junction bases beyond the gene matches: 6.